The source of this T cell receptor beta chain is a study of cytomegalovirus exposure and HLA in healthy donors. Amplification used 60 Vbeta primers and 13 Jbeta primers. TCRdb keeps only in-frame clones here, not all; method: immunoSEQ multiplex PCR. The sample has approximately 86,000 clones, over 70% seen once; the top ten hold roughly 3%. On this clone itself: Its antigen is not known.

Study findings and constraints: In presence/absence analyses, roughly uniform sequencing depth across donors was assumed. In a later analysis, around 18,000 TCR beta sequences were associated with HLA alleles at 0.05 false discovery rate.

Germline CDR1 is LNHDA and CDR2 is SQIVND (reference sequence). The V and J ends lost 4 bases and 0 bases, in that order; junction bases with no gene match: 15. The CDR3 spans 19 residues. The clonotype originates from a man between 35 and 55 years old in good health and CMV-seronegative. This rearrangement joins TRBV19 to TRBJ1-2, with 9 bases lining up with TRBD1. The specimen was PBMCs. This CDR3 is CASSTRDRVGGEANYGYTF. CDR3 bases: TGTGCCAGTAGTACCCGGGACAGGGTAGGCGGCGAGGCTAACTATGGCTACACCTTC.